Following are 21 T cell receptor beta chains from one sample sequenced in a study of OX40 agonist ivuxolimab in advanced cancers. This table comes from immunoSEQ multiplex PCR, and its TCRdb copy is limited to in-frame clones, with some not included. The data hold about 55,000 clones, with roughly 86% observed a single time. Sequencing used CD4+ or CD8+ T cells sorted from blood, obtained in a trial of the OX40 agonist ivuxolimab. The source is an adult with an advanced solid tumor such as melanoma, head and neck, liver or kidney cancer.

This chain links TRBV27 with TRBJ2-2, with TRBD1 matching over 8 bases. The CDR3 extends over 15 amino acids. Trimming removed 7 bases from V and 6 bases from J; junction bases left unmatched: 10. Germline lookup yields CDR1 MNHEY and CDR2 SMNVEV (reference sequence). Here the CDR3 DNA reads TGTGCCAGCATGCTGGCCAGGGGGCGCGCCGGGGAGCTGTTTTTT. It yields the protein CASMLARGRAGELFF.

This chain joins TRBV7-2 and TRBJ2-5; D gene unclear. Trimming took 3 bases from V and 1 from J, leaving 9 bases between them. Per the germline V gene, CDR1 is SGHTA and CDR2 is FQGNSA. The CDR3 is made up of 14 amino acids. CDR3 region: CASSLTDFQETQYF. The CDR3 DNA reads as TGTGCCAGCAGCTTGACCGACTTCCAAGAGACCCAGTACTTC.

The CDR3 spells CASGVNQPQHF. CDR3 coding DNA: TGTGCGTCGGGGGTCAATCAGCCCCAGCATTTT. The chain links TRBV6-1 to TRBJ1-5; D perhaps matches TRBD1 (5 bases). The germline CDR1 and CDR2 sequences are MNHNS and SASEGT. The CDR3 is made up of 11 amino acids.

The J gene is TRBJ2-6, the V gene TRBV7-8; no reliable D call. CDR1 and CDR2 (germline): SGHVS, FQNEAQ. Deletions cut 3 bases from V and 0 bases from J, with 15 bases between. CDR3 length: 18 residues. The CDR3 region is CASSLQQQSSSGANVLTF. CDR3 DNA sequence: TGTGCCAGCAGCTTGCAGCAACAAAGCAGCTCTGGGGCCAACGTCCTGACTTTC.

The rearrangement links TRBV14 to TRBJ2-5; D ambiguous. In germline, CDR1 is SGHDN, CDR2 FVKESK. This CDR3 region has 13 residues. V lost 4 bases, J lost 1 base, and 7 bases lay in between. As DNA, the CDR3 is TGTGCCAGCAGCCTGGCGGTCCAAGAGACCCAGTACTTC. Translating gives CASSLAVQETQYF.

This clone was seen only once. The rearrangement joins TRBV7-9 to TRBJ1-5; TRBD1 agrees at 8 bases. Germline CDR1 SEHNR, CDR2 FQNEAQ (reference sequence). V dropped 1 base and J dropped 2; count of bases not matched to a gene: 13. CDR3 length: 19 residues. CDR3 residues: CASSLGRDRTFSGNQPQHF. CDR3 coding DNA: TGTGCCAGCAGCTTAGGGAGGGACAGGACTTTTAGCGGCAATCAGCCCCAGCATTTT.

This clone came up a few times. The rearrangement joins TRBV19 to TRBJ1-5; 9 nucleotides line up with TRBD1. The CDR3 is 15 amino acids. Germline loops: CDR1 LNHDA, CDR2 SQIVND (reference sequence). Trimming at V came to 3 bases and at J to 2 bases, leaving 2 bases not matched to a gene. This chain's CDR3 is CASSMRTGGNQPQHF. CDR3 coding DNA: TGTGCCAGTAGTATGAGGACAGGGGGCAATCAGCCCCAGCATTTT.

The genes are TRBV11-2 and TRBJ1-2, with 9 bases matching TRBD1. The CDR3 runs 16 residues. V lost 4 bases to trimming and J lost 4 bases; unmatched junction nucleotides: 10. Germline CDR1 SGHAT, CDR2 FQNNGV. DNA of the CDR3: TGTGCCAGCAGCTCACCCGGGACAGGGAATCGCTATGGCTACACCTTC. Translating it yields CASSSPGTGNRYGYTF.

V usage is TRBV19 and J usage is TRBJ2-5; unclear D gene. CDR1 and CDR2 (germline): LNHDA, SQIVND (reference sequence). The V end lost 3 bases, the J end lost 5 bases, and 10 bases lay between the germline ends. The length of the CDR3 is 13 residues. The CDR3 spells CASSISIEETQYF. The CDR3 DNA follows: TGTGCCAGTAGTATTTCTATCGAGGAGACCCAGTACTTC.

Here the CDR3 reads CASSSRFGVTEAFF. The CDR3 region has the DNA TGTGCCAGCAGCTCTAGGTTTGGGGTGACTGAAGCTTTCTTT. The rearrangement joins TRBV7-2 to TRBJ1-1; unclear D gene. In germline, CDR1 is SGHTA, CDR2 FQGNSA. The CDR3 is made up of 14 amino acids. Trimming took off 4 bases at V and 5 bases at J, with 14 bases between the two ends.

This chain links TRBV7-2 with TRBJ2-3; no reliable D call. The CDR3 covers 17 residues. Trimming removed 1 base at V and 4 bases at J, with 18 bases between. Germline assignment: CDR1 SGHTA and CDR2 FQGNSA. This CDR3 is CASSLGPHRAHADTQYF. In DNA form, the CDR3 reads TGTGCCAGCAGCTTAGGTCCTCACCGGGCGCACGCAGATACGCAGTATTTT.

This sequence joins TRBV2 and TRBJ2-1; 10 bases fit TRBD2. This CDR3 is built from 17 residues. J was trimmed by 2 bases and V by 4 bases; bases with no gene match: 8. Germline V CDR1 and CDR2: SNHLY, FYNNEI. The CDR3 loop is CASSVLSGRATYNEQFF. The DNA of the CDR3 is TGTGCCAGCAGTGTGCTCAGCGGGAGGGCCACCTACAATGAGCAGTTCTTC. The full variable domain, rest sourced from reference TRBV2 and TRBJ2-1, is EPEVTQTPSHQVTQMGQEVILRCVPISNHLYFYWYRQILGQKVEFLVSFYNNEISEKSEIFDDQFSVERPDGSNFTLKIRSTKLEDSAMYFCASSVLSGRATYNEQFFGPGTRLTVL.

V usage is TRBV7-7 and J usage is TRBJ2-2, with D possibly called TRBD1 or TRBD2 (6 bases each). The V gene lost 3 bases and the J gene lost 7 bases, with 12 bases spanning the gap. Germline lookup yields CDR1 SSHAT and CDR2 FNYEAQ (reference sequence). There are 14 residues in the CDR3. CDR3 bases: TGTGCCAGCAGCTTCGGGGGCGTGGGCGGGGAGCTGTTTTTT. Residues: CASSFGGVGGELFF.

Written as DNA, the CDR3 is TGTGCCAGTAGTCCCGGACTAGCGGGGGGAATCATCTACGAGCAGTACTTC. Translating gives CASSPGLAGGIIYEQYF. This chain connects TRBV19 to TRBJ2-7; 14 nucleotides line up with TRBD2. V was pared by 5 bases and J by 3 bases, with 9 bases of the junction left unmatched. CDR1 and CDR2 from the germline V gene are LNHDA and SQIVND (reference sequence). This CDR3 spans 17 amino acids.

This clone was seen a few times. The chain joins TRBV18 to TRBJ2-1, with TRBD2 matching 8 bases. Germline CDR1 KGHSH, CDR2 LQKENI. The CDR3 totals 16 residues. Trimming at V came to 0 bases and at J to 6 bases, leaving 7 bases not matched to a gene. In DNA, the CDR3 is TGTGCCAGCTCACCACCGTTCCGCGGGGGGACCAATGAGCAGTTCTTC. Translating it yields CASSPPFRGGTNEQFF.

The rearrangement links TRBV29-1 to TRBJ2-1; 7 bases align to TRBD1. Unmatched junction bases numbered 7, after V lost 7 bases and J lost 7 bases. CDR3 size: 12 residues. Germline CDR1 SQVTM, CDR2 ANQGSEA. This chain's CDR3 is CSGTLGQNEQFF. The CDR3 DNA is TGCAGCGGCACCCTGGGACAGAATGAGCAGTTCTTC.

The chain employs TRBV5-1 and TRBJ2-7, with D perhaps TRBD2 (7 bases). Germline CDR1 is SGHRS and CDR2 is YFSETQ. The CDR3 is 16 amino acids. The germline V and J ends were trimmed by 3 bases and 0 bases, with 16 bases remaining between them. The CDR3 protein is CASSSSGGHNSYEQYF. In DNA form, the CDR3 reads TGCGCCAGCAGCTCCTCGGGGGGCCACAACTCCTACGAGCAGTACTTC.

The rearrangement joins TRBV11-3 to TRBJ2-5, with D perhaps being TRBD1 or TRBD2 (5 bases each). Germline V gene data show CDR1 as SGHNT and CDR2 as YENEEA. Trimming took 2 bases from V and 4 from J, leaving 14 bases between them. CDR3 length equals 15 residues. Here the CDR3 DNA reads TGTGCCAGCAGCTTACGTGGGAGTGGGGGAGAGACCCAGTACTTC. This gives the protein CASSLRGSGGETQYF.

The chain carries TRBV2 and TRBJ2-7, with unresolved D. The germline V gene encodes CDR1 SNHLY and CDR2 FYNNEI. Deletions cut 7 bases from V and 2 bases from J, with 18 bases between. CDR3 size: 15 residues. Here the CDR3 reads CASKWEAARTYEQYF. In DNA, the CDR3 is TGTGCCAGCAAATGGGAAGCAGCCCGAACCTACGAGCAGTACTTC.

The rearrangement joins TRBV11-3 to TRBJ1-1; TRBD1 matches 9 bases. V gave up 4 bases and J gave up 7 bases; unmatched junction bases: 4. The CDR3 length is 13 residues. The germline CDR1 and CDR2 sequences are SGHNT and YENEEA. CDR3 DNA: TGTGCCAGCAGCTCGGGACAGGGTTATGAAGCTTTCTTT. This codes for CASSSGQGYEAFF.

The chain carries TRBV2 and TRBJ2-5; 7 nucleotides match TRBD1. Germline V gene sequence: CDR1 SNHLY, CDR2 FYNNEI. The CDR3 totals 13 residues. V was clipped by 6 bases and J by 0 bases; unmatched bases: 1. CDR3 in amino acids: CASSGTDQETQYF. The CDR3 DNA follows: TGTGCCAGCAGCGGGACAGACCAAGAGACCCAGTACTTC.